The rows below give T cell receptor beta chains drawn from one sample of a study of T cells in Graves' hyperthyroidism and ophthalmopathy. MiXCR was run by TCRdb on the multiplex PCR reads, yielding one entry per CDR3 protein. The sample consists of about 420,000 distinct CDR3 sequences, about 15% of them appearing once. Sequenced material: blood. These receptors were obtained from a woman aged 18-29 years with Graves' hyperthyroidism. Both conserved end residues are part of each CDR3. D genes are given only for firm matches.

CDR3 length | D gene | V gene | CDR3 protein
15 | . | TRBV19 | CASSIVGGSSYEQYF
15 | . | TRBV12-3/TRBV12-4 | CASTTALAYYNEQFF
14 | . | TRBV12-3/TRBV12-4 | CASSGKLGWETQYF
17 | TRBD2 | TRBV29-1 | CSVLPIQAGSSYNEQFF
21 | TRBD2 | TRBV27 | CASSLFAWASGGASNTGELFF
16 | . | TRBV7-2 | CASSLASGMRFYEQYF
13 | TRBD1 | TRBV2 | CASSEVQGGTQYF
13 | . | TRBV19 | CATMDTNTGELFF
14 | . | TRBV4-1 | CASSPSGGNQPQHF
14 | . | TRBV20-1 | CSARVGGTNTEAFF
16 | TRBD1 | TRBV7-2 | CASSLSTGISGNTIYF
16 | . | TRBV3-1 | CASSQRDWGMIYEQYF
15 | TRBD2 | TRBV7-3 | CASSKGTSGTDTQYF
14 | . | TRBV20-1 | CSARDRYEDTEAFF
11 | . | TRBV15 | CATSYTGEQFF
14 | . | TRBV20-1 | CSAPPQGHRYGYTF